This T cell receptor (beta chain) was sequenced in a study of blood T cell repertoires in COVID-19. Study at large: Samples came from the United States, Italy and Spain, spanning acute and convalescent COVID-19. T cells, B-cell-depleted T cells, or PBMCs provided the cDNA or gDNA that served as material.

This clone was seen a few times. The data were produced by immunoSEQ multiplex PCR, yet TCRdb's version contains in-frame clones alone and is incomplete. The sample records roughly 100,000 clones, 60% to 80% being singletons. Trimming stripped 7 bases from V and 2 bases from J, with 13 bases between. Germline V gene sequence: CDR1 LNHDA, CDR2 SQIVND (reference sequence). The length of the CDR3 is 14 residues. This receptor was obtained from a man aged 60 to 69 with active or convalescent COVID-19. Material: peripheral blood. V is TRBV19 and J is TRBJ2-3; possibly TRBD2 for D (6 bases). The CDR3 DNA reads TGTGCCAGTAAGATAGCGGCTTACACAGATACGCAGTATTTT. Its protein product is CASKIAAYTDTQYF.